This T cell receptor beta chain was documented in a study of metastatic and nonmetastatic thyroid tumors. Across the study: Samples came from malignant and benign thyroid patients, and repertoires were compared across blood and tumor or nodule tissue.

In the original workflow: The study's classifier, a distant-metastasis tool for papillary thyroid cancer, was built using CDR3 differences across clinicopathological groups. MiXCR reprocessed the PCR reads for TCRdb. TCRdb's processing, not the study's, gives the V and J calls here. The data show about 45,000 clones, approximately 3% seen once. Patients underwent thyroid surgery, and none had received any treatment before it. This clone was observed at least ten times. The sequencing sample was made of blood. The source of this sequence is a female donor with papillary thyroid cancer or a benign thyroid nodule (not recorded which). Some clones in this sample may be carry-over from other donors' samples.

The CDR3 DNA is TGTGCCAGCAGCGCCCGACAGGGGGCATTAGATACGCAGTATTTT. Its protein is CASSARQGALDTQYF. This chain uses TRBV7-2 with TRBJ2-3, with 10 positions matching TRBD1. With V trimmed by 5 bases and J by 5 bases, 7 bases remained unmatched. Germline V gene sequence: CDR1 SGHTA, CDR2 FQGNSA. The CDR3 length is 15 residues.